The following is a TCR beta chain sequence with its context. Here immunoSEQ multiplex PCR was the method, and the copy in TCRdb shows in-frame clones only, minus some. Found here are about 140,000 clones, about 91% of them singletons; the top ten hold approximately 4.5%. The CDR3 is 12 amino acids. Germline lookup yields CDR1 LNHDA and CDR2 SQIVND (reference sequence). V was shortened by 8 bases and J by 4 bases, with 9 bases between the two germline ends. This sample stems from a study of T cell responses to AZD1222 COVID-19 vaccine. Study overall: Pooling was applied to second doses at about 4 or about 12 weeks.

The chain uses TRBV19 and TRBJ1-5; D is unclear. Sequencing was performed on peripheral blood, taken on day 0 of AZD1222 vaccination. The sequence was collected from an adult in good health. CDR3 DNA sequence: TGTGCCAGTGGCGTTCGAAATCAGCCCCAGCATTTT. Its protein product is CASGVRNQPQHF.